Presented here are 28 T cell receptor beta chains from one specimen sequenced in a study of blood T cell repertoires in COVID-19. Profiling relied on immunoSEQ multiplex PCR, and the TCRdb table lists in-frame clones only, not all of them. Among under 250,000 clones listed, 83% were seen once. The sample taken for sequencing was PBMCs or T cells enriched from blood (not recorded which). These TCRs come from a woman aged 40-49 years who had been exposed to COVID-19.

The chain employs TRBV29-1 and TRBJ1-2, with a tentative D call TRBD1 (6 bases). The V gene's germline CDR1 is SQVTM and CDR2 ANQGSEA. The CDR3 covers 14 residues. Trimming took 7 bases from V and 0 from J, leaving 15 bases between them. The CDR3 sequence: CSAPTGSSNYGYTF. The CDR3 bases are TGCAGCGCCCCGACAGGATCCTCTAACTATGGCTACACCTTC.

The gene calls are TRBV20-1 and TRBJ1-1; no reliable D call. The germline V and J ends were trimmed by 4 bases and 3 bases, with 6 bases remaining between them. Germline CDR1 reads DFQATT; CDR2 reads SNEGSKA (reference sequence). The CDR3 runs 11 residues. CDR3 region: CSAIPDTEAFF. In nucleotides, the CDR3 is TGCAGTGCTATCCCTGACACTGAAGCTTTCTTT.

The CDR3 sequence: CASSVTPGQDNEKLFF. In DNA, the CDR3 is TGTGCCAGCAGCGTAACTCCGGGACAGGACAATGAAAAACTGTTTTTT. The chain links TRBV9 to TRBJ1-4; 8 bases agree with TRBD1. The germline V gene encodes CDR1 SGDLS and CDR2 YYNGEE. Losses at the gene ends were 1 base for V and 5 bases for J; bases not matched to a gene: 7. The CDR3 runs 16 residues.

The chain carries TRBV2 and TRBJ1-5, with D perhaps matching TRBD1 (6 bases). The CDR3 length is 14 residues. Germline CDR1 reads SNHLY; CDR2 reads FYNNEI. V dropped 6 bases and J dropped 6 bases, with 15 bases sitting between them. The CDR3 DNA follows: TGTGCCAGCAGGGGTGGACAGCCCTCTCAGCCCCAGCATTTT. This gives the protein CASRGGQPSQPQHF.

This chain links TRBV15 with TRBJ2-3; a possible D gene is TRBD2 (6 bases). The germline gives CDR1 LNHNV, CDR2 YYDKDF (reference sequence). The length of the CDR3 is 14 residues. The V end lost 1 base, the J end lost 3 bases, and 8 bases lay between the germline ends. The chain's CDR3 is CATSRGGKTDTQYF. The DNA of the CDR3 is TGTGCCACCAGCAGAGGCGGGAAAACAGATACGCAGTATTTT.

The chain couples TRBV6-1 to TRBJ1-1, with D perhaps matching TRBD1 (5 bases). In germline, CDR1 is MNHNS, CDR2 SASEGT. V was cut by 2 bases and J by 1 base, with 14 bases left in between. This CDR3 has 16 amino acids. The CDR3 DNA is TGTGCCAGCAGTGAACGGGGGAGGGCTAAGAACACTGAAGCTTTCTTT. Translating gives CASSERGRAKNTEAFF.

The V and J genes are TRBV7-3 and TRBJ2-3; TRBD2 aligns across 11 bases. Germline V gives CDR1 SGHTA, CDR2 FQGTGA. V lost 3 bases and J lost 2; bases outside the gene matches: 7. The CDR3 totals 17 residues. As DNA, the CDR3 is TGTGCCAGCAGCTTTTCCCCGACTAGCGGGGTCACAGATACGCAGTATTTT. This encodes CASSFSPTSGVTDTQYF.

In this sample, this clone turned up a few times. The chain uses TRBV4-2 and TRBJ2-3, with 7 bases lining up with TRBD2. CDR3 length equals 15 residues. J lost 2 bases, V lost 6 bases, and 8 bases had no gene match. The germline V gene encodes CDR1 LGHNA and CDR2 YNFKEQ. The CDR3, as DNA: TGTGCCAGCAGGGGAGGGGCGGCGAACACAGATACGCAGTATTTT. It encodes CASRGGAANTDTQYF.

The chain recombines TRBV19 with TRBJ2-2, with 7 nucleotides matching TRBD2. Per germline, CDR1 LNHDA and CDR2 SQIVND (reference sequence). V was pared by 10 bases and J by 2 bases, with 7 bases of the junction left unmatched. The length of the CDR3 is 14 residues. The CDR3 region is CATTSTINTGELFF. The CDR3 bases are TGTGCCACGACTAGCACGATTAACACCGGGGAGCTGTTTTTT.

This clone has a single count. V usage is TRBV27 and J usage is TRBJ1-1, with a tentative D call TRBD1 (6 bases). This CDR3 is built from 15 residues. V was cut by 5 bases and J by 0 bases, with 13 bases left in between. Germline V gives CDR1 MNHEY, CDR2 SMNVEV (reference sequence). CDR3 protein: CASSPFGQMNTEAFF. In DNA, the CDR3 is TGTGCCAGCAGTCCCTTTGGACAGATGAACACTGAAGCTTTCTTT.

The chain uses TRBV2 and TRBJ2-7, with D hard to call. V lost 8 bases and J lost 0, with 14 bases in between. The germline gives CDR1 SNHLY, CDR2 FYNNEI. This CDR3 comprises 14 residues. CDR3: CASRRLESSYEQYF. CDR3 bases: TGTGCCAGCCGAAGACTGGAGAGCTCCTACGAGCAGTACTTC.

CDR3 bases: TGTGCCACCACAGGGGAGGCGGCTCAGCCCCAGCATTTT. Its translation is CATTGEAAQPQHF. The V gene is TRBV28, the J gene TRBJ1-5; 7 bases map to TRBD1. CDR3 length: 13 amino acids. V was clipped by 10 bases and J by 6 bases; unmatched bases: 9. Germline CDR1 and CDR2: MDHEN and SYDVKM.

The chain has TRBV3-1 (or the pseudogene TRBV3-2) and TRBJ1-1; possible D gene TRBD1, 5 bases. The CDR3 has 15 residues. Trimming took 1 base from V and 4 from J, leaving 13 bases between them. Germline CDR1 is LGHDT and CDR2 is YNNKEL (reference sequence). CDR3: CASSQVQGGGTEAFF. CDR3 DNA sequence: TGTGCCAGCAGCCAAGTTCAGGGCGGTGGCACTGAAGCTTTCTTT.

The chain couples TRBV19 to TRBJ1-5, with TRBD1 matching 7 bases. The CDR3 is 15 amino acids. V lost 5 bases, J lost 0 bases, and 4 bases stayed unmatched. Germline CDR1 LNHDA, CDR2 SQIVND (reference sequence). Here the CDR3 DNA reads TGTGCCAGTAGTGCCGACAGGGTTAGCAATCAGCCCCAGCATTTT. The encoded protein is CASSADRVSNQPQHF.

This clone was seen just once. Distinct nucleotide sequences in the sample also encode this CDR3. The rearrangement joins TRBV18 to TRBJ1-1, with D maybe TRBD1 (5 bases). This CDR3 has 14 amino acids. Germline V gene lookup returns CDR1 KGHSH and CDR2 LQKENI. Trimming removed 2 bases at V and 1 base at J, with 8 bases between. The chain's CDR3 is CASSPTGGNTEAFF. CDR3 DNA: TGTGCCAGCTCACCAACCGGGGGGAACACTGAAGCTTTCTTT.

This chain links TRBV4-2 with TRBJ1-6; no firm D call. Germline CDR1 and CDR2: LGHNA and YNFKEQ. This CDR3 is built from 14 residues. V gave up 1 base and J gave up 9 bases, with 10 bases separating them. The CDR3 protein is CASSQGIRGSPLHF. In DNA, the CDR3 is TGTGCCAGCAGCCAAGGAATACGGGGTTCACCCCTCCACTTT.

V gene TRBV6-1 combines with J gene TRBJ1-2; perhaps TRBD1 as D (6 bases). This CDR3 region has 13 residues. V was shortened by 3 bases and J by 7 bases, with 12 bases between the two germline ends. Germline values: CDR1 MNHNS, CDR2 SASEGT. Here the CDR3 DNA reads TGTGCCAGCAGTGAGGCAGGGGCGGGTGGCTACACCTTC. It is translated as CASSEAGAGGYTF.

CDR3 loop: CASSYRRGGRKTQYF. CDR3 coding DNA: TGTGCCAGCAGCTACCGACGGGGGGGCAGGAAGACCCAGTACTTC. The rearrangement joins TRBV9 to TRBJ2-5; 8 bases line up with TRBD2. The germline V gene encodes CDR1 SGDLS and CDR2 YYNGEE. This CDR3 is built from 15 residues. The V segment lost 4 bases and the J segment 6 bases; nucleotides outside the gene matches: 11.

This CDR3 reads CASSREGDSEQYF. The CDR3 nucleotides read TGTGCCAGCTCACGCGAAGGTGACTCCGAGCAGTACTTC. J is TRBJ2-7 and V is TRBV18; the D is unclear. Germline CDR1 reads KGHSH; CDR2 reads LQKENI. The CDR3 contains 13 residues. Trimming pared 4 bases from V and 6 bases from J, leaving 13 bases between.

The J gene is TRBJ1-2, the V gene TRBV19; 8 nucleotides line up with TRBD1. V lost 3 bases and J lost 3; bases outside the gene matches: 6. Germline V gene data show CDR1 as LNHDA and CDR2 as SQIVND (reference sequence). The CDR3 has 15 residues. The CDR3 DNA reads TGTGCCAGTAGTATTTCAGGGGGCGGTGACTATGGCTACACCTTC. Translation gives CASSISGGGDYGYTF.

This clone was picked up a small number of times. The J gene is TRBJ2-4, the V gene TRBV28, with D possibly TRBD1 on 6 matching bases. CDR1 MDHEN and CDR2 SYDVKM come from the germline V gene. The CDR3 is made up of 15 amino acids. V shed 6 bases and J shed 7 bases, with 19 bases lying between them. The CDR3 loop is CASSPAGLRGNIQYF. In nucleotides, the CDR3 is TGTGCCAGCAGCCCCGCCGGGCTGAGGGGGAACATTCAGTACTTC. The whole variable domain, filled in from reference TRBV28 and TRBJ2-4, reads DVKVTQSSRYLVKRTGEKVFLECVQDMDHENMFWYRQDPGLGLRLIYFSYDVKMKEKGDIPEGYSVSREKKERFSLILESASTNQTSMYLCASSPAGLRGNIQYFGAGTRLSVL.

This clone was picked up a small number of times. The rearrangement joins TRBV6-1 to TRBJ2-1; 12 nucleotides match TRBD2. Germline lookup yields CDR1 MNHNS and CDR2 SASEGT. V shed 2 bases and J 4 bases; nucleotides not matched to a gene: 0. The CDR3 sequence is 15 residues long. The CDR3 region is CASSETSGGYNEQFF. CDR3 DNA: TGTGCCAGCAGTGAAACTAGCGGGGGGTACAATGAGCAGTTCTTC.

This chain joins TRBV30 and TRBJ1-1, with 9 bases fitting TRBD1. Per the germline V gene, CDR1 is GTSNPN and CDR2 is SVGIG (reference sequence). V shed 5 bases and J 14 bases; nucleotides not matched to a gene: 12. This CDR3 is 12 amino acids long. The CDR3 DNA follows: TGTGCCTGGCAAGGGACAGGGCGATCCCCCTTCTTT. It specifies CAWQGTGRSPFF.

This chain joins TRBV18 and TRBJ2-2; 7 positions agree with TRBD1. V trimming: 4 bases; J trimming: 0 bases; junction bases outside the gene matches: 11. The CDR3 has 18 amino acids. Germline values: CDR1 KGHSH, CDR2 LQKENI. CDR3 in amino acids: CASSRGQANTPNTGELFF. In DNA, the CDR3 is TGTGCCAGCTCACGAGGACAGGCGAATACACCGAACACCGGGGAGCTGTTTTTT.

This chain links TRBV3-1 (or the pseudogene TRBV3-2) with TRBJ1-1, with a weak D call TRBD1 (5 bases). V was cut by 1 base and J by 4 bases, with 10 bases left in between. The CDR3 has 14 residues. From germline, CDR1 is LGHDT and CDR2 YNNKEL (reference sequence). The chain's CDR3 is CASSQATGGTEAFF. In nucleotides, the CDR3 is TGTGCCAGCAGCCAAGCTACCGGGGGCACTGAAGCTTTCTTT.

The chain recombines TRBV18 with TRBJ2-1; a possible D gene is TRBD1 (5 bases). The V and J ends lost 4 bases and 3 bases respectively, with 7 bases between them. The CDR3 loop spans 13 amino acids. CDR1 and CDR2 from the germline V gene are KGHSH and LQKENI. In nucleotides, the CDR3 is TGTGCCAGCTCACGGGGCGTCTACAATGAGCAGTTCTTC. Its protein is CASSRGVYNEQFF. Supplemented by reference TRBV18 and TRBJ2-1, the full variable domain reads NAGVMQNPRHLVRRRGQEARLRCSPMKGHSHVYWYRQLPEEGLKFMVYLQKENIIDESGMPKERFSAEFPKEGPSILRIQQVVRGDSAAYFCASSRGVYNEQFFGPGTRLTVL.

The CDR3 DNA sequence: TGTGCCAGCAGCTTAAAAGGGGGTCGGAGGGAGGGAAGCAATCAGCCCCAGCATTTT. Its translation: CASSLKGGRREGSNQPQHF. The rearrangement uses TRBV7-3 and TRBJ1-5; D perhaps matches TRBD1 (6 bases). Germline loops: CDR1 SGHTA, CDR2 FQGTGA. Trimming took off 1 base at V and 1 base at J, with 20 bases between the two ends. The CDR3 sequence is 19 residues long.

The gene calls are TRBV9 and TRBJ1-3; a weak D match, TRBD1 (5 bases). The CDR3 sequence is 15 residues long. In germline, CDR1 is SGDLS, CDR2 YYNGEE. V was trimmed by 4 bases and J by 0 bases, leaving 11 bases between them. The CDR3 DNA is TGTGCCAGCAGCACCGGGACTTTCTCTGGAAACACCATATATTTT. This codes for CASSTGTFSGNTIYF.